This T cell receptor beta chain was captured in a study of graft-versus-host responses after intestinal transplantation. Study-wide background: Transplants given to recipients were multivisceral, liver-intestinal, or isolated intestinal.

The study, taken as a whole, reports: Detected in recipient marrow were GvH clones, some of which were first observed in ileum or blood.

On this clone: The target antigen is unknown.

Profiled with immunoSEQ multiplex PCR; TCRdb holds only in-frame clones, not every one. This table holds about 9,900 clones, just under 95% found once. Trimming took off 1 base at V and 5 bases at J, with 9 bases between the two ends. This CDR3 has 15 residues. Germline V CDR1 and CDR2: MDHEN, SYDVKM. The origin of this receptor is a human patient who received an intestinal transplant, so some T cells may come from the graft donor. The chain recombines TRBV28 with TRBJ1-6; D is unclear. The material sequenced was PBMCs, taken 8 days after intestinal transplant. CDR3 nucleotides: TGTGCCAGCAGTTTATTTACACGGGATAATTCACCCCTCCACTTT. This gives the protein CASSLFTRDNSPLHF.